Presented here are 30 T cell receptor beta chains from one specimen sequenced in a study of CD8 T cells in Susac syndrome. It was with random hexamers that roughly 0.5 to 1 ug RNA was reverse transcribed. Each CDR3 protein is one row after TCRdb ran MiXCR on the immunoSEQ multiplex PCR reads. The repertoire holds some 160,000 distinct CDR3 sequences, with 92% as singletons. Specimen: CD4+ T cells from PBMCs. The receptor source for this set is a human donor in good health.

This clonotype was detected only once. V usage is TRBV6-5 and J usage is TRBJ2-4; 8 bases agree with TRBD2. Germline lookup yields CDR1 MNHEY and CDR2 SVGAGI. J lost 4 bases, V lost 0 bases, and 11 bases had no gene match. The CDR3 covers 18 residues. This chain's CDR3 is CASSYSRAGGAGKNIQYF. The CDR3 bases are TGTGCCAGCAGTTACTCACGGGCGGGGGGCGCTGGAAAAAACATTCAGTACTTC.

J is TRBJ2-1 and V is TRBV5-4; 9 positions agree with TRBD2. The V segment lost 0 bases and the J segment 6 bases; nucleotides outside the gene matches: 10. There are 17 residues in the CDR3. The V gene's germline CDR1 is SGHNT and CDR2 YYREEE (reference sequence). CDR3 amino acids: CASSLGAGGPGANEQFF. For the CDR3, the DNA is TGTGCCAGCAGCTTGGGTGCGGGAGGGCCTGGGGCCAATGAGCAGTTCTTC.

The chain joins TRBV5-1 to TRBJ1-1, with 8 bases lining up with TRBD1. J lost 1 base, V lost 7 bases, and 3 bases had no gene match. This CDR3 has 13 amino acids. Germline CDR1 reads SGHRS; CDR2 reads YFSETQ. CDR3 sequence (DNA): TGCGCCAGCCTGGGACAGGCGAACACTGAAGCTTTCTTT. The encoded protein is CASLGQANTEAFF.

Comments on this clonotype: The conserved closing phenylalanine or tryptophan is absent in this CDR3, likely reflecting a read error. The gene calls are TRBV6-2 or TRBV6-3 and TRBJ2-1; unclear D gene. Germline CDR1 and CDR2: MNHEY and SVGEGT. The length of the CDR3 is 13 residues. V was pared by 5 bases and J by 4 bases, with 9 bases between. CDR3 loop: CASSRTAYNEQFL. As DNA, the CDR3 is TGTGCCAGCAGTCGTACAGCGTACAATGAGCAGTTCTTG.

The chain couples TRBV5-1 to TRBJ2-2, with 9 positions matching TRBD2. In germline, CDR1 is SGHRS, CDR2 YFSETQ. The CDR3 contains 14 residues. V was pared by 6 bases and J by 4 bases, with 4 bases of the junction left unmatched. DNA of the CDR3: TGCGCCAGCAATTCGGGACTAGCCACCGGGGAGCTGTTTTTT. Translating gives CASNSGLATGELFF.

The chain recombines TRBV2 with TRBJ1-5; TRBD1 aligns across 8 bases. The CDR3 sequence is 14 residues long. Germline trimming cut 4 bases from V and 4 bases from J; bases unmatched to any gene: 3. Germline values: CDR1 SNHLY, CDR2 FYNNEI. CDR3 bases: TGTGCCAGCAGTGTAACAGGGGGGAATCAGCCCCAGCATTTT. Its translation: CASSVTGGNQPQHF. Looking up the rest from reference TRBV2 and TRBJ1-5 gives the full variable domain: EPEVTQTPSHQVTQMGQEVILRCVPISNHLYFYWYRQILGQKVEFLVSFYNNEISEKSEIFDDQFSVERPDGSNFTLKIRSTKLEDSAMYFCASSVTGGNQPQHFGDGTRLSIL.

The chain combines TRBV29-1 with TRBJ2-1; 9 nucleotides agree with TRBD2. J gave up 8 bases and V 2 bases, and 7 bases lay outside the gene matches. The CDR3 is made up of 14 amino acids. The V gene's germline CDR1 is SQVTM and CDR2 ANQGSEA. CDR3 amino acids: CSVELAGGPDEQFF. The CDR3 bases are TGCAGCGTTGAACTTGCGGGAGGGCCGGATGAGCAGTTCTTC.

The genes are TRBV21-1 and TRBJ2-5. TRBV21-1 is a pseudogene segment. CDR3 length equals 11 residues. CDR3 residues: CARTGKETQYF. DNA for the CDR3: TGTGCCAGGACCGGAAAAGAGACCCAGTACTTC.

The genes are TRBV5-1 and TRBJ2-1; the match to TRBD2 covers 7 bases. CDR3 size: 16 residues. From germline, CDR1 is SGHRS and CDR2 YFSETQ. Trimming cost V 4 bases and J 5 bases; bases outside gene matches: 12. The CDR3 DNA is TGCGCCAGCAGCCCTAACCCCGGGACTATTGACAATGAGCAGTTCTTC. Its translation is CASSPNPGTIDNEQFF.

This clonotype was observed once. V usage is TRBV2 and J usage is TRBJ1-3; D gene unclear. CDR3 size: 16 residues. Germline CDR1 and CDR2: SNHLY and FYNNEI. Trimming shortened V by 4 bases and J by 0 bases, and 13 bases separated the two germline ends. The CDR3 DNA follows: TGTGCCAGCAGTGGTCAGGTTCCTGGCTCTGGAAACACCATATATTTT. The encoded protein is CASSGQVPGSGNTIYF.

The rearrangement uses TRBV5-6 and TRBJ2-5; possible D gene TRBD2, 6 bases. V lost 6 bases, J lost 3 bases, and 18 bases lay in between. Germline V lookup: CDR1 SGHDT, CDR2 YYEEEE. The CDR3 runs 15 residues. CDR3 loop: CASTPSPGGEETQYF. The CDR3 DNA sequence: TGTGCCAGCACGCCAAGCCCCGGGGGAGAAGAGACCCAGTACTTC.

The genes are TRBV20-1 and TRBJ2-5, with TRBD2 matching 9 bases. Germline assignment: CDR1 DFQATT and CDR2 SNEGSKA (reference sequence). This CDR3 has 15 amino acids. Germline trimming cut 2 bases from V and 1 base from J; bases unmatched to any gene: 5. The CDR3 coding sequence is TGCAGTGCTAGAAGGAGCGGGGGGTCCCAAGAGACCCAGTACTTC. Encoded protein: CSARRSGGSQETQYF.

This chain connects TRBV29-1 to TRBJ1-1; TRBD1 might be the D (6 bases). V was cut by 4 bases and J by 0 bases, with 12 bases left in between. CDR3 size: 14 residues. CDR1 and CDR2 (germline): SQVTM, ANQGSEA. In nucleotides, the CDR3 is TGCAGCGTTGCCCGACAGGAATTGAACACTGAAGCTTTCTTT. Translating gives CSVARQELNTEAFF.

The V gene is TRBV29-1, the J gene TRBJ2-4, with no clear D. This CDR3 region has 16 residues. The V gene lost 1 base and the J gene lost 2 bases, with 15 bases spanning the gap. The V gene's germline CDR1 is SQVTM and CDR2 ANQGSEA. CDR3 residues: CSVEVGPPATKNIQYF. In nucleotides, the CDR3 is TGCAGCGTTGAAGTTGGGCCACCGGCGACCAAAAACATTCAGTACTTC.

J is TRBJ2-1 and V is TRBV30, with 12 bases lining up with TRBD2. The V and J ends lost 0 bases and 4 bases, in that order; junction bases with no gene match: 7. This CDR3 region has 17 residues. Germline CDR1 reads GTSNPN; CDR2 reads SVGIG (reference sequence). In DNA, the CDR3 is TGTGCCTGGAGTGTAGTCCGGACTAGCGGGACGTACAATGAGCAGTTCTTC. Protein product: CAWSVVRTSGTYNEQFF. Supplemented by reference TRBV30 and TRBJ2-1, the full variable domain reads SQTIHQWPATLVQPVGSPLSLECTVEGTSNPNLYWYRQAAGRGLQLLFYSVGIGQISSEVPQNLSASRPQDRQFILSSKKLLLSDSGFYLCAWSVVRTSGTYNEQFFGPGTRLTVL.

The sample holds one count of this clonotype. CDR3 sequence: CASTPVGGYEQYF. DNA of the CDR3: TGTGCCAGTACCCCAGTCGGGGGCTACGAGCAGTACTTC. This chain joins TRBV19 and TRBJ2-7, with TRBD2 as a possible D gene (6 bases). The CDR3 consists of 13 residues. The V and J ends lost 7 bases and 3 bases respectively, with 13 bases between them. Germline V gives CDR1 LNHDA, CDR2 SQIVND (reference sequence).

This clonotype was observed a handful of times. The CDR3 nucleotides are TGCGCCAGCAGCTGGGACGGCGATTACGAGCAGTACTTC. Translating gives CASSWDGDYEQYF. The V call is TRBV5-1, the J call TRBJ2-7; possibly TRBD1 or TRBD2 for D (5 bases each). CDR1 and CDR2 from the germline V gene are SGHRS and YFSETQ. With 3 bases removed from V and 4 bases from J, the gap between germline ends came to 11 bases. CDR3 length equals 13 residues. Filled out from reference TRBV5-1 and TRBJ2-7, the complete variable domain reads KAGVTQTPRYLIKTRGQQVTLSCSPISGHRSVSWYQQTPGQGLQFLFEYFSETQRNKGNFPGRFSGRQFSNSRSEMNVSTLELGDSALYLCASSWDGDYEQYFGPGTRLTVT.

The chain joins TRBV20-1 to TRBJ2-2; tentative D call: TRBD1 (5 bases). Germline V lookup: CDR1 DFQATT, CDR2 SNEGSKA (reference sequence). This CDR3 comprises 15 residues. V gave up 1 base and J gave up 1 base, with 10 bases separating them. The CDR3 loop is CSARGAGLNTGELFF. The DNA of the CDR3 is TGCAGTGCTAGAGGGGCAGGGCTGAACACCGGGGAGCTGTTTTTT.

CDR3 nucleotides: TGTGCCACCAGCAGAGATCGGGACCCCGCGGAGACCCAGTACTTC. Translation: CATSRDRDPAETQYF. The chain joins TRBV15 to TRBJ2-5; D assignment may be TRBD1 or TRBD2 (5 bases each). The CDR3 sequence is 15 residues long. Between the trimmed V and J ends, which lost 0 bases and 5 bases, there was a span of 13 bases. The germline CDR1 and CDR2 sequences are LNHNV and YYDKDF (reference sequence).

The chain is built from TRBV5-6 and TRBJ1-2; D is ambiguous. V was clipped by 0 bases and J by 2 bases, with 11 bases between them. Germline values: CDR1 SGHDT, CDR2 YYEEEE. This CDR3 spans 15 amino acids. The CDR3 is CASSLVLGQNYGYTF. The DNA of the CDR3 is TGTGCCAGCAGCTTGGTATTGGGTCAGAACTATGGCTACACCTTC.

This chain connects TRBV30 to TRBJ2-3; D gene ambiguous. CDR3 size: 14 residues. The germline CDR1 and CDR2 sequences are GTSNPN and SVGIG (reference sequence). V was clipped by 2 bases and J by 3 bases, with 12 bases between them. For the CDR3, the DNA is TGTGCCTGGAGTTTGGGCTCTGGGACAGATACGCAGTATTTT. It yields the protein CAWSLGSGTDTQYF.

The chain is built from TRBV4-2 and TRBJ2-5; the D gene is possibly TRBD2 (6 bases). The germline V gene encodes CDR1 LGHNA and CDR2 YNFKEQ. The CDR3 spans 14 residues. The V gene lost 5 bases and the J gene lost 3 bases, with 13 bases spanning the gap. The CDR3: CASSATSMEETQYF. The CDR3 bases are TGTGCCAGCAGCGCAACTAGCATGGAAGAGACCCAGTACTTC.

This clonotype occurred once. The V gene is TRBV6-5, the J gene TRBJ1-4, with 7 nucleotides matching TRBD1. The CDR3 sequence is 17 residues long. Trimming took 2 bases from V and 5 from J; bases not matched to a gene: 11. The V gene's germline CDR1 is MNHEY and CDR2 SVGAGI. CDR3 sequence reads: CASSYGGPGQLNEKLFF. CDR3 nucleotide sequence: TGTGCCAGCAGTTACGGGGGACCGGGACAGCTCAATGAAAAACTGTTTTTT.

The CDR3 DNA reads TGCGCCAGCGGAGCGGGAGTAAGCTCAGATACGCAGTATTTT. Protein product: CASGAGVSSDTQYF. This chain uses TRBV10-1 with TRBJ2-3, with 8 bases matching TRBD2. J lost 4 bases, V lost 8 bases, and 8 bases had no gene match. CDR1 and CDR2 from the germline V gene are WNHNN and SYGVQD (reference sequence). The CDR3 loop spans 14 amino acids.

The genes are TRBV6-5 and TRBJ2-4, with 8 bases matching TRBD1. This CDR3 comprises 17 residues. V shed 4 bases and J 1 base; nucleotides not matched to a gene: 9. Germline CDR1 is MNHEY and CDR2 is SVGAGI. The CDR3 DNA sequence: TGTGCCAGCAGTTCCTCTCGGACAGGGACGGCCAAAAACATTCAGTACTTC. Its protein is CASSSSRTGTAKNIQYF.

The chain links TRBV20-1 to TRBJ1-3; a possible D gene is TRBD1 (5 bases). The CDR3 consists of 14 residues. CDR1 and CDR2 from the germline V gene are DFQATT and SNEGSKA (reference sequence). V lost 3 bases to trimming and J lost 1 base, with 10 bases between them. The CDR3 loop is CSASLQGSGNTIYF. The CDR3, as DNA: TGCAGTGCTAGCCTCCAGGGATCTGGAAACACCATATATTTT.

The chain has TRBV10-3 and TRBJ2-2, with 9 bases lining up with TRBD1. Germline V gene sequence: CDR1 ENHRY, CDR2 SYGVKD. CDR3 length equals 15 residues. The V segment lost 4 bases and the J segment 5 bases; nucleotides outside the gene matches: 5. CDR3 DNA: TGTGCCATCAGTGGACAGGGGGGGGAAACCGGGGAGCTGTTTTTT. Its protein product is CAISGQGGETGELFF.

In DNA form, the CDR3 reads TGTGCCAGCAGCTCGACAGGCTATAATTCACCCCTCCACTTT. Translation: CASSSTGYNSPLHF. The genes are TRBV7-2 and TRBJ1-6; tentatively, D is TRBD1 (6 bases). CDR1 SGHTA and CDR2 FQGNSA come from the germline V gene. V shed 4 bases and J shed 3 bases, with 7 bases lying between them. This CDR3 region has 14 residues.

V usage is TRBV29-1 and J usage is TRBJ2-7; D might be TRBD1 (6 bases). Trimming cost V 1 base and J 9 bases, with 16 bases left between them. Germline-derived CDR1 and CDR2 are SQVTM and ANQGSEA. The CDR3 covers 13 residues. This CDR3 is CSVEVSPQGSQYF. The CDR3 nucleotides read TGCAGCGTTGAAGTCTCACCACAGGGATCGCAGTACTTC.

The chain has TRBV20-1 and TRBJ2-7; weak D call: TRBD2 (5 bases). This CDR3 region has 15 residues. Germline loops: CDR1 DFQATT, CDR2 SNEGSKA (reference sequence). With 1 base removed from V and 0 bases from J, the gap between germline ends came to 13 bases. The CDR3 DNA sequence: TGCAGTGCTAGAGGAAGGGAAGGGAGCTCCTACGAGCAGTACTTC. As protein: CSARGREGSSYEQYF.